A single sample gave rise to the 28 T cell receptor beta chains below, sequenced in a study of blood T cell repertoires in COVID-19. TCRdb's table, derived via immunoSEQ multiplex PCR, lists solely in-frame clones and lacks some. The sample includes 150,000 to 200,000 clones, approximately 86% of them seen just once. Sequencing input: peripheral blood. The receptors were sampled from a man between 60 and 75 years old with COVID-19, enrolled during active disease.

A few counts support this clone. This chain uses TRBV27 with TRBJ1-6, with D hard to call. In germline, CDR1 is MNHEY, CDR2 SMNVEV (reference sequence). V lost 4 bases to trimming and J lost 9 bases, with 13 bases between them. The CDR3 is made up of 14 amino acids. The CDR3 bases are TGTGCCAGCAGTTACCCTCAGGCGGGTTCACCCCTCCACTTT. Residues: CASSYPQAGSPLHF.

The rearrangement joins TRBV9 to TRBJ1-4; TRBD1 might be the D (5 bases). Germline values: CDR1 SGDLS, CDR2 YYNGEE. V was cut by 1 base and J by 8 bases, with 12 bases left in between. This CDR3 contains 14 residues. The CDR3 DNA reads TGTGCCAGCAGCGTAAGGGGTTATGGGGAAAAACTGTTTTTT. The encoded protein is CASSVRGYGEKLFF.

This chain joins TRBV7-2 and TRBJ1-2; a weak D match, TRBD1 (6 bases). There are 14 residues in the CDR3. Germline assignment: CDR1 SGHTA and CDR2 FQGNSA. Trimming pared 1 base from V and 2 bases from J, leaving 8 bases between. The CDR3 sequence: CASSLEQGNYGYTF. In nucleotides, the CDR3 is TGTGCCAGCAGCTTAGAACAGGGAAACTATGGCTACACCTTC.

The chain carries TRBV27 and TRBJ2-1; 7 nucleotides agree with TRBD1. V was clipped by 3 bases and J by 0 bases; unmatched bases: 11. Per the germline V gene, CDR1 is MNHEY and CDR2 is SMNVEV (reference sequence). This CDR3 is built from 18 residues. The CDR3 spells CASSFLVGGQSSYNEQFF. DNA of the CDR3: TGTGCCAGCAGTTTTTTAGTAGGGGGCCAAAGCTCCTACAATGAGCAGTTCTTC.

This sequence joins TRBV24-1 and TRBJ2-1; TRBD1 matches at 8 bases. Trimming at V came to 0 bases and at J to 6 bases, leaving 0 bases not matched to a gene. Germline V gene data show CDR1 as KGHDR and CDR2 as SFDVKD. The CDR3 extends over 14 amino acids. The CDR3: CATSDLDRGNEQFF. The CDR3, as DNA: TGTGCCACCAGTGATTTGGACAGGGGCAATGAGCAGTTCTTC.

CDR3 bases: TGTGCCAGCAGCCCAGGGGTTGCTAATGAAAAACTGTTTTTT. Its translation: CASSPGVANEKLFF. The gene calls are TRBV16 and TRBJ1-4; TRBD1 is a possible D gene (6 bases). This CDR3 spans 14 amino acids. CDR1 is KGHSY, CDR2 FQNENV, per germline. Trimming removed 4 bases from V and 3 bases from J, with 9 bases in between.

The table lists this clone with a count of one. The CDR3 sequence is CASSPHGGLDSNQPQHF. The CDR3 region has the DNA TGCGCCAGCAGCCCCCACGGGGGATTAGATAGCAATCAGCCCCAGCATTTT. The chain carries TRBV4-1 and TRBJ1-5; the D gene is possibly TRBD1 (5 bases). This CDR3 contains 17 residues. V gave up 4 bases and J gave up 0 bases, with 16 bases separating them. CDR1 is MGHRA and CDR2 is YSYEKL in the germline V gene.

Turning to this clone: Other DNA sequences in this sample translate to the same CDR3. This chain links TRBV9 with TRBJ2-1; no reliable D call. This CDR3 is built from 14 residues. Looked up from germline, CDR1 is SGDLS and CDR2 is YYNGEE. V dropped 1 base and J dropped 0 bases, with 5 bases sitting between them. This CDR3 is CASSVRSSYNEQFF. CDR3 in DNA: TGTGCCAGCAGCGTACGGAGCTCCTACAATGAGCAGTTCTTC.

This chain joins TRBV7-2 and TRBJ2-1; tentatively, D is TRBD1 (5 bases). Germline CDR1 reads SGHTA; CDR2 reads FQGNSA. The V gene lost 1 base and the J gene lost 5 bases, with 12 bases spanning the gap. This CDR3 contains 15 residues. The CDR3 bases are TGTGCCAGCAGCTTAGTGAGGACACAGAACAATGAGCAGTTCTTC. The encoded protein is CASSLVRTQNNEQFF.

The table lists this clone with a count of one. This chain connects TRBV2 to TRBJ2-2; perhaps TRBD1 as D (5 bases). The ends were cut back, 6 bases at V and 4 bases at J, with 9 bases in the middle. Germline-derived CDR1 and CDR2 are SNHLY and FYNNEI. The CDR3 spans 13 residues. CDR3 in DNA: TGTGCCAGCAGAGGACAAGCCACCGGGGAGCTGTTTTTT. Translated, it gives CASRGQATGELFF.

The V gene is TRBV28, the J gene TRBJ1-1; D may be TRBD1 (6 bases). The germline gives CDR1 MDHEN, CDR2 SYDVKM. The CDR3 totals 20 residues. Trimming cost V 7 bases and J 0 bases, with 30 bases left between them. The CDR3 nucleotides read TGTGCCAGCAACCCTCTCACTGGGGCAGGGGCTTATCTTTTGAACACTGAAGCTTTCTTT. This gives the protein CASNPLTGAGAYLLNTEAFF.

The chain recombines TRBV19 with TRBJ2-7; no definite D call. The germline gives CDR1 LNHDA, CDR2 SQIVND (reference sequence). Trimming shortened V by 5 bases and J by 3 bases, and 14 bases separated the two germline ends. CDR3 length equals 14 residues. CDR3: CASSSPGFGYEQYF. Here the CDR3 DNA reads TGTGCCAGTAGTTCCCCCGGGTTCGGCTACGAGCAGTACTTC.

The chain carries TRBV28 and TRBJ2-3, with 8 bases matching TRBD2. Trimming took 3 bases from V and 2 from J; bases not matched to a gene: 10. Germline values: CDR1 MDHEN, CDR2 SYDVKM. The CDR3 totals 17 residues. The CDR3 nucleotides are TGTGCCAGCAGTTTTATACTAGCGGTTGGGGTCACAGATACGCAGTATTTT. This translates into CASSFILAVGVTDTQYF.

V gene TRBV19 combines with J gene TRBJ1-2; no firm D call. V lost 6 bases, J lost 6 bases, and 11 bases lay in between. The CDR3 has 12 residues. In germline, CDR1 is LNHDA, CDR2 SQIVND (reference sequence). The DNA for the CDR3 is TGTGCCAGTAGCCCCAGAGGAAATGGCTACACCTTC. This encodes CASSPRGNGYTF.

DNA for the CDR3: TGTGCCAGTAGTATTGGGGCCCCTAGCGGGAGGGCAGATACGCAGTATTTT. This sequence encodes CASSIGAPSGRADTQYF. This chain links TRBV19 with TRBJ2-3; 12 bases align to TRBD2. Germline lookup yields CDR1 LNHDA and CDR2 SQIVND (reference sequence). V was clipped by 3 bases and J by 4 bases; unmatched bases: 8. CDR3 size: 17 residues.

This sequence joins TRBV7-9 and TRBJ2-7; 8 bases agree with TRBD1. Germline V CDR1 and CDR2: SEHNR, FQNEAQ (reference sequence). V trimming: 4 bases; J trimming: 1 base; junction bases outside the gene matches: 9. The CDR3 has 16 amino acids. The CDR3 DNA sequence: TGTGCCAGCAGCTCACCTGGGACAGGCCGGTCCTACGAGCAGTACTTC. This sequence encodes CASSSPGTGRSYEQYF.

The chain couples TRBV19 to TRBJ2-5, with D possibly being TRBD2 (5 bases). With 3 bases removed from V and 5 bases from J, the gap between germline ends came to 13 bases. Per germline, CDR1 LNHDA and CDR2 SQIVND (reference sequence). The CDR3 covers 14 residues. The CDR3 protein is CASSIVPPGETQYF. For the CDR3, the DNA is TGTGCCAGTAGTATTGTCCCCCCGGGGGAGACCCAGTACTTC.

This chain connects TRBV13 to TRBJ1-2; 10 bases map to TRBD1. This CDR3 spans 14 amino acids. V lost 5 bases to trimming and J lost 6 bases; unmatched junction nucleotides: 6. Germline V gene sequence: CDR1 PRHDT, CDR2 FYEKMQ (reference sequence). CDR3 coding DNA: TGTGCCAGCAGCGGGACAGGGGTAGGGGATGGCTACACCTTC. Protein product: CASSGTGVGDGYTF.

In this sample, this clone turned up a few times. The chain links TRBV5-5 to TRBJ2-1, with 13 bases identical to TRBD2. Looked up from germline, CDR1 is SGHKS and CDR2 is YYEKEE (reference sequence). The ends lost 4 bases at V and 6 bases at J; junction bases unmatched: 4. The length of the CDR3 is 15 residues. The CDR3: CASSPRLAGGNEQFF. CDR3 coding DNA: TGTGCCAGCAGCCCGCGACTAGCGGGGGGCAATGAGCAGTTCTTC.

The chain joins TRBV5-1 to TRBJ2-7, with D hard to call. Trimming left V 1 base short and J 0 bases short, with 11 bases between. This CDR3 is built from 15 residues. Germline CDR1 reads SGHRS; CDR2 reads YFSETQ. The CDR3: CASSLTVLSSYEQYF. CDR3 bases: TGCGCCAGCAGCTTGACTGTGCTTAGCTCCTACGAGCAGTACTTC.

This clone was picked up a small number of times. The CDR3 spells CSVGLLETQYF. The CDR3 DNA reads TGCAGCGTTGGACTATTAGAGACCCAGTACTTC. The chain has TRBV29-1 and TRBJ2-5; possible D gene TRBD2, 5 bases. The CDR3 totals 11 residues. The germline V and J ends were trimmed by 4 bases and 4 bases, with 7 bases remaining between them. CDR1 is SQVTM, CDR2 ANQGSEA, per germline.

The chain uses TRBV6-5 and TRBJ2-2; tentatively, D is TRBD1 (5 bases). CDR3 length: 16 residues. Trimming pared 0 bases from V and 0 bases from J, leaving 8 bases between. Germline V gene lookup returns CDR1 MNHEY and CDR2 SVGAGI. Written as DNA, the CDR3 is TGTGCCAGCAGTTACTCGAACAGGCCGAACACCGGGGAGCTGTTTTTT. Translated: CASSYSNRPNTGELFF.

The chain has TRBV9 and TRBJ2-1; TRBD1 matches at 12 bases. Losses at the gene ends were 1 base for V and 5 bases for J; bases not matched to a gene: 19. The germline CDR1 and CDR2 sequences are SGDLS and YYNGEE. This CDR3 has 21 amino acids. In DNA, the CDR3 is TGTGCCAGCAGCGTATCCCTCCCCCAGGGACAGGGGGCTCCAGCTGACAATGAGCAGTTCTTC. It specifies CASSVSLPQGQGAPADNEQFF.

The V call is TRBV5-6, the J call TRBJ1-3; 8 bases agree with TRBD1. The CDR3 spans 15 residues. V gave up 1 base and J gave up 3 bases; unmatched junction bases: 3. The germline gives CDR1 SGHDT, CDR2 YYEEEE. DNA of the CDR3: TGTGCCAGCAGCTTGCGTGGGACAGGTGGAAACACCATATATTTT. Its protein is CASSLRGTGGNTIYF. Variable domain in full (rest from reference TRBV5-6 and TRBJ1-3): DAGVTQSPTHLIKTRGQQVTLRCSPKSGHDTVSWYQQALGQGPQFIFQYYEEEERQRGNFPDRFSGHQFPNYSSELNVNALLLGDSALYLCASSLRGTGGNTIYFGEGSWLTVV.

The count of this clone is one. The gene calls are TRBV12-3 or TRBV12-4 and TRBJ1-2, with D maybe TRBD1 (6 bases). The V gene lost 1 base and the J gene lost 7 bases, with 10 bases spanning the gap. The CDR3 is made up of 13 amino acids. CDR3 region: CASSLGVGGGYTF. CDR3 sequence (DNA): TGTGCCAGCAGTTTAGGAGTAGGGGGTGGCTACACCTTC.

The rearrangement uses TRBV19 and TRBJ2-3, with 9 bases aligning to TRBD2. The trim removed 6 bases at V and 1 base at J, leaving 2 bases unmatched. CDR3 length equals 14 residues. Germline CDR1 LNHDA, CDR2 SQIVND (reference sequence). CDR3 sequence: CASRQRGGTDTQYF. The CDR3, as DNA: TGTGCCAGTAGGCAGCGGGGGGGCACAGATACGCAGTATTTT.

CDR3 region: CASSVVGTPNTEAFF. CDR3 nucleotide sequence: TGTGCCAGCAGCGTAGTCGGGACACCGAACACTGAAGCTTTCTTT. J is TRBJ1-1 and V is TRBV9, with D maybe TRBD1 (6 bases). The CDR3 extends over 15 amino acids. Germline V gene data show CDR1 as SGDLS and CDR2 as YYNGEE. Trimming shortened V by 0 bases and J by 1 base, and 10 bases separated the two germline ends. Together with reference TRBV9 and TRBJ1-1, the CDR3 gives the full variable domain: DSGVTQTPKHLITATGQRVTLRCSPRSGDLSVYWYQQSLDQGLQFLIQYYNGEERAKGNILERFSAQQFPDLHSELNLSSLELGDSALYFCASSVVGTPNTEAFFGQGTRLTVV.

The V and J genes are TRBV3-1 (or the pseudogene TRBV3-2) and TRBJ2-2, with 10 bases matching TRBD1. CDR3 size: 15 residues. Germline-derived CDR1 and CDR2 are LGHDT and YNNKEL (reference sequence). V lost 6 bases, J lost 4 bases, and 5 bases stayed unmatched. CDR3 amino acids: CASSPGTGVTGELFF. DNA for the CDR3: TGTGCCAGCAGTCCCGGGACAGGGGTCACCGGGGAGCTGTTTTTT.